The rows below give T cell receptor beta chains drawn from one sample of a study of pediatric ulcerative colitis. Clones were read by immunoSEQ multiplex PCR, and TCRdb kept only the in-frame ones, dropping some. The sample has about 36,000 clones; roughly 72% are singletons. The source material was gut tissue. The origin of the receptors is a boy between 10 and 17 years old with moderate ulcerative colitis. Each CDR3 is given with its conserved first and last residue. D genes are given only for firm matches. Clone size appears in some rows only: once, few, many, or a class for an expanded clone.

clone_size: -; j_call: TRBJ2-7; v_call: TRBV21-1; d_call: -; cdr3_nt: TGTGCCAGCAGCAAAAGGGCCTGGGCCTACGAGCAGTACTTC; cdr3_aa: CASSKRAWAYEQYF
clone_size: once; j_call: TRBJ2-1; v_call: TRBV7-6; d_call: -; cdr3_nt: TGTGCCAGCAGCCAGGTGGCTAGCCGCCGAAATGAGCAGTTCTTC; cdr3_aa: CASSQVASRRNEQFF
clone_size: -; j_call: TRBJ2-5; v_call: TRBV28; d_call: -; cdr3_nt: TGTGCCAGCAGGGCCCTCCCGGGACTCTACCAAGAGACCCAGTACTTC; cdr3_aa: CASRALPGLYQETQYF
clone_size: -; j_call: TRBJ1-4; v_call: TRBV9; d_call: -; cdr3_nt: TGTGCCAGCAGCGTAGCTCAGGGATGGTCAACTAATGAAAAACTGTTTTTT; cdr3_aa: CASSVAQGWSTNEKLFF
clone_size: once; j_call: TRBJ2-3; v_call: TRBV9; d_call: TRBD1; cdr3_nt: TGTGCCAGCGGCGATGACAGGGGGAGCGATACGCAGTATTTT; cdr3_aa: CASGDDRGSDTQYF
clone_size: -; j_call: TRBJ2-5; v_call: TRBV11-2; d_call: -; cdr3_nt: TGTGCCAGCAGCTTACCCCGACAGGTCCAGTCGACCCAGTACTTC; cdr3_aa: CASSLPRQVQSTQYF
clone_size: once; j_call: TRBJ2-1; v_call: TRBV28; d_call: TRBD2; cdr3_nt: TGTGCCAGCAGTTTATCTAGCGGGGGGCCCAATGAGCAGTTCTTC; cdr3_aa: CASSLSSGGPNEQFF
clone_size: -; j_call: TRBJ1-2; v_call: TRBV6-1; d_call: -; cdr3_nt: TGTGCCAGCATCTCTCAATGGGTCAGGGGCTACACCTTC; cdr3_aa: CASISQWVRGYTF
clone_size: -; j_call: TRBJ2-5; v_call: TRBV28; d_call: -; cdr3_nt: TGTGCCAGCAGTCCCAGGGGCGGGTATCAAATAGAGACCCAGTACTTC; cdr3_aa: CASSPRGGYQIETQYF
clone_size: few; j_call: TRBJ2-7; v_call: TRBV30; d_call: TRBD1; cdr3_nt: TGTGCCTGGAGTGACGCGCCCGGACAGGGGGCCTACGAGCAGTACTTC; cdr3_aa: CAWSDAPGQGAYEQYF
clone_size: -; j_call: TRBJ2-7; v_call: TRBV6-5; d_call: TRBD1; cdr3_nt: TGTGCCAGCAGCGTATCGGACAGGGGTCCCCACGAGCAGTACTTC; cdr3_aa: CASSVSDRGPHEQYF
clone_size: -; j_call: TRBJ2-6; v_call: TRBV14; d_call: -; cdr3_nt: TGTGCCAGCAGCCAAGATCTTTGGGCTGGGGCCAACGTCCTGACTTTC; cdr3_aa: CASSQDLWAGANVLTF
clone_size: -; j_call: TRBJ1-6; v_call: TRBV11-2; d_call: TRBD1; cdr3_nt: TGTGCCAGCAGCTTAGCTGGACAGGGGGCGATTTTTGCACCCCTCCACTTT; cdr3_aa: CASSLAGQGAIFAPLHF
clone_size: -; j_call: TRBJ1-5; v_call: TRBV19; d_call: -; cdr3_nt: TGTGCCAGCAGTAGGGGAGTTGATCAGCCCCAGCATTTT; cdr3_aa: CASSRGVDQPQHF
clone_size: few; j_call: TRBJ2-7; v_call: TRBV6-6; d_call: -; cdr3_nt: TGTGCCAGCAGTCCTGTTAAGGGGTCCTACGAGCAGTACTTC; cdr3_aa: CASSPVKGSYEQYF
clone_size: -; j_call: TRBJ2-1; v_call: TRBV9; d_call: -; cdr3_nt: TGTGCCAGCAGCGTAACTTACAATGAGCAGTTCTTC; cdr3_aa: CASSVTYNEQFF
clone_size: few; j_call: TRBJ1-2; v_call: TRBV5-8; d_call: TRBD1; cdr3_nt: TGTGCCAGCAGCTGGACAGGGCGGAGGGACTATGGCTACACCTTC; cdr3_aa: CASSWTGRRDYGYTF
clone_size: -; j_call: TRBJ2-3; v_call: TRBV7-2; d_call: -; cdr3_nt: TGTGCCAGCAGCTTAGAAAGGGGAACGCAGTATTTT; cdr3_aa: CASSLERGTQYF
clone_size: -; j_call: TRBJ1-1; v_call: TRBV19; d_call: -; cdr3_nt: TGTGCCAGTAGTCGTGGTCGTTCTGAAGCTTTCTTT; cdr3_aa: CASSRGRSEAFF
clone_size: -; j_call: TRBJ1-4; v_call: TRBV30; d_call: -; cdr3_nt: TGTGCCTGGAGTGTAAGGGGGACCCTCTCAAGGGAAAAACTGTTTTTT; cdr3_aa: CAWSVRGTLSREKLFF
clone_size: -; j_call: TRBJ1-5; v_call: TRBV6-1; d_call: -; cdr3_nt: TGTGCCAGCAGTGTACTAGGGAATCAGCCCCAGCATTTT; cdr3_aa: CASSVLGNQPQHF
clone_size: -; j_call: TRBJ2-1; v_call: TRBV5-1; d_call: -; cdr3_nt: TGCGCCAGCAGCGCCGGGACCACCAATGAGCAGTTCTTC; cdr3_aa: CASSAGTTNEQFF
clone_size: -; j_call: TRBJ2-3; v_call: TRBV7-2; d_call: TRBD2; cdr3_nt: TGTGCCAGCAGTATTCTAGCGGGAGGAAATACAGATACGCAGTATTTT; cdr3_aa: CASSILAGGNTDTQYF
clone_size: -; j_call: TRBJ1-1; v_call: TRBV7-9; d_call: TRBD1; cdr3_nt: TGTGCCAGCAGCACGGACAGGGGCCCTCCTTTGAACACTGAAGCTTTCTTT; cdr3_aa: CASSTDRGPPLNTEAFF
clone_size: few; j_call: TRBJ1-2; v_call: TRBV7-2; d_call: -; cdr3_nt: TGTGCCAGCAGCTTAGCAGGGGGCTATGGCTACACCTTC; cdr3_aa: CASSLAGGYGYTF
clone_size: -; j_call: TRBJ2-2; v_call: TRBV9; d_call: TRBD1; cdr3_nt: TGTGCCAGCAAGCCGGGACAGGGGGACACCGGGGAGCTGTTTTTT; cdr3_aa: CASKPGQGDTGELFF
clone_size: -; j_call: TRBJ1-5; v_call: TRBV28; d_call: -; cdr3_nt: TGTGCCAGCAGTTTATCGCCCGGGTGGGGCAATCAGCCCCAGCATTTT; cdr3_aa: CASSLSPGWGNQPQHF
clone_size: -; j_call: TRBJ1-1; v_call: TRBV7-9; d_call: -; cdr3_nt: TGTGCCAGCAGCTCGGAGACAGCCCCGGGGGCTTTCTTT; cdr3_aa: CASSSETAPGAFF
clone_size: -; j_call: TRBJ1-1; v_call: TRBV7-9; d_call: -; cdr3_nt: TGTGCCAGCAGCTTATTGCAGGGAGGGACTGAAGCTTTCTTT; cdr3_aa: CASSLLQGGTEAFF